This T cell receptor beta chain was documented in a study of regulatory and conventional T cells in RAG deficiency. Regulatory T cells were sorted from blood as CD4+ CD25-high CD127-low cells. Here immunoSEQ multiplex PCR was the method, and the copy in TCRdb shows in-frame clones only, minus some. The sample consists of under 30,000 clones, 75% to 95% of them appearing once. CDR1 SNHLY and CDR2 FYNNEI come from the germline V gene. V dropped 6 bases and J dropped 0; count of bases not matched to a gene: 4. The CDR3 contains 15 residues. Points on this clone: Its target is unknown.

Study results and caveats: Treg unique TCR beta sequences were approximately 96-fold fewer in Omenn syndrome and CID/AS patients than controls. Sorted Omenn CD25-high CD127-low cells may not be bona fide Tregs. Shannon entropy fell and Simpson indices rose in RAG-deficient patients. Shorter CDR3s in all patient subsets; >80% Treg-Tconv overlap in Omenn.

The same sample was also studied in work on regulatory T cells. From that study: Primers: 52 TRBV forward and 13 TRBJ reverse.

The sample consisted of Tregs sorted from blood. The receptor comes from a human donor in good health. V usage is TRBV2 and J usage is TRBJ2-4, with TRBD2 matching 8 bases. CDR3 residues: CASRHGGGAKNIQYF. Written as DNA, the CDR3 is TGTGCCAGCAGGCACGGGGGGGGAGCCAAAAACATTCAGTACTTC.